This T cell receptor beta chain was recorded in a study of technical replicates of blood from a few donors. Generated by immunoSEQ multiplex PCR, the TCRdb table keeps only in-frame clones and is missing some. The sample includes approximately 82,000 clones, nearly 96% seen only once; the top ten take approximately 0.4%. Trimming pared 2 bases from V and 5 bases from J, leaving 12 bases between. The CDR3 extends over 13 amino acids. Germline CDR1 reads GTSNPN; CDR2 reads SVGIG (reference sequence). The sequenced material came from T cells isolated from PBMCs. The receptor's source is a human donor in good health. This chain joins TRBV30 and TRBJ2-5; TRBD1 might be the D (6 bases). This CDR3 reads CAWSTGMGETQYF. The CDR3 DNA reads as TGTGCCTGGAGTACAGGGATGGGGGAGACCCAGTACTTC.